One and the same sample provided the 21 T cell receptor beta chains below, sequenced in a study of blood T cells in healthy people across ages. With a J-beta primer mix and a sample-barcoded 5' primer, a second PCR ran about 7 to 11 cycles. A single record per CDR3 protein comes from TCRdb applying MiXCR to the 5' RACE reads. The sample holds fewer than 2,000,000 distinct CDR3 sequences; roughly a third are singletons and the top ten take around 11%. The specimen was blood. These receptors were taken from a woman in her 30s in good health.

CDR3 in DNA: TGTGCCAGCAGCCATTCTAAGGACAGATCCTACGAGCAGTACTTC. Protein product: CASSHSKDRSYEQYF. The chain has TRBV9 and TRBJ2-7; D may be TRBD1 (6 bases). This CDR3 region has 15 residues. Trimming pared 4 bases from V and 1 base from J, leaving 15 bases between. The germline gives CDR1 SGDLS, CDR2 YYNGEE.

This chain uses TRBV6-2 or TRBV6-3 with TRBJ1-2; a weak D match, TRBD1 (6 bases). This CDR3 comprises 18 residues. V was clipped by 2 bases and J by 0 bases, with 19 bases between them. Germline loops: CDR1 MNHEY, CDR2 SVGEGT. Here the CDR3 reads CASSYASDRPFTNYGYTF. In DNA form, the CDR3 reads TGTGCCAGCAGTTACGCGAGTGACAGGCCCTTTACTAACTATGGCTACACCTTC.

This clonotype has just a few counts. The chain employs TRBV20-1 and TRBJ1-2; unclear D gene. V was cut by 6 bases and J by 5 bases, with 16 bases left in between. Germline-derived CDR1 and CDR2 are DFQATT and SNEGSKA (reference sequence). The CDR3 totals 13 residues. This CDR3 is CSAHGRRSYGYTF. CDR3 coding DNA: TGCAGTGCACATGGACGGCGATCATATGGCTACACCTTC.

Details on this clonotype: A read error may account for a junction end that differs from germline. The chain is built from TRBV6-5 and TRBJ1-5; D unclear. Germline V lookup: CDR1 MNHEY, CDR2 SVGAGI. This CDR3 has 13 amino acids. CDR3 nucleotide sequence: TGTGCCGGCAGCAAGGACTACAATCAGCCCCAGCATTTT. Amino acids: CAGSKDYNQPQHF.

The rearrangement uses TRBV30 and TRBJ2-1, with TRBD1 matching 9 bases. The CDR3 covers 14 residues. The germline gives CDR1 GTSNPN, CDR2 SVGIG (reference sequence). J lost 14 bases, V lost 1 base, and 12 bases had no gene match. DNA of the CDR3: TGTGCCTGGAGTGCGTTTTTACAGGGGGCGCACAAGTTCTTC. This translates into CAWSAFLQGAHKFF.

This clonotype has only a few counts. The J gene is TRBJ2-7, the V gene TRBV2, with TRBD1 identical over 10 bases. V lost 6 bases, J lost 5 bases, and 19 bases stayed unmatched. The CDR3 runs 18 residues. Looked up from germline, CDR1 is SNHLY and CDR2 is FYNNEI. The CDR3 DNA reads TGTGCCAGCAGGGGGACAGGGGCTCTAAGAGGTCGATCGGACGAGCAGTACTTC. As protein: CASRGTGALRGRSDEQYF.

This clonotype came up once. The chain is built from TRBV7-6 and TRBJ2-1, with 11 bases that match TRBD2. The CDR3 has 15 amino acids. From germline, CDR1 is SGHVS and CDR2 FNYEAQ. V lost 5 bases to trimming and J lost 12 bases; unmatched junction nucleotides: 12. CDR3 nucleotides: TGTGCCAGCAGCCCTGGACTAGCGGGCCCTCTGACGCAGTTCTTC. Protein: CASSPGLAGPLTQFF.

This clonotype has a handful of counts. In DNA form, the CDR3 reads TGTGCCAGCAGCTTCGGTCACACGGGGGAGACCCAGTACTTC. Translating gives CASSFGHTGETQYF. V is TRBV13 and J is TRBJ2-5; tentative D call: TRBD2 (5 bases). Germline-derived CDR1 and CDR2 are PRHDT and FYEKMQ (reference sequence). Between the trimmed V and J ends, which lost 3 bases and 5 bases, there was a span of 13 bases. The CDR3 has 14 residues.

This clonotype was observed a few times. The chain is built from TRBV20-1 and TRBJ2-3; 9 bases map to TRBD1. The CDR3 has 15 residues. V gave up 5 bases and J gave up 1 base; unmatched junction bases: 7. Per germline, CDR1 DFQATT and CDR2 SNEGSKA (reference sequence). The CDR3 here is CSAPQTGGGTDTQYF. The CDR3 DNA is TGCAGTGCTCCACAGACAGGGGGTGGCACAGATACGCAGTATTTT.

This clonotype was counted only a few times. The chain has TRBV6-4 and TRBJ1-1; maybe TRBD1 (5 bases). This CDR3 has 13 amino acids. The V end lost 0 bases, the J end lost 10 bases, and 12 bases lay between the germline ends. CDR1 MRHNA and CDR2 SNTAGT come from the germline V gene. In DNA, the CDR3 is TGTGCCAGCAGTGACTCGGGACCCAATGGAGCTTTCTTT. It specifies CASSDSGPNGAFF.

This clonotype was found many times. The rearrangement uses TRBV20-1 and TRBJ2-7; a weak D match, TRBD2 (7 bases). Germline V gene lookup returns CDR1 DFQATT and CDR2 SNEGSKA (reference sequence). The length of the CDR3 is 15 residues. V was pared by 6 bases and J by 1 base, with 19 bases between. The CDR3 loop reads CSATLGGGGSYEQYF. The CDR3 nucleotides are TGCAGTGCCACCCTCGGGGGCGGGGGATCCTACGAGCAGTACTTC.

This chain joins TRBV28 and TRBJ2-7; 7 bases are a match to TRBD1. Germline CDR1 is MDHEN and CDR2 is SYDVKM. The V gene end was trimmed by 7 bases and the J gene end by 0 bases; junction bases not matched to a gene: 6. CDR3 length equals 14 residues. The CDR3: CASTFGTASYEQYF. CDR3 sequence (DNA): TGTGCCAGCACCTTCGGGACAGCCTCCTACGAGCAGTACTTC. Supplemented by reference TRBV28 and TRBJ2-7, the full variable domain reads DVKVTQSSRYLVKRTGEKVFLECVQDMDHENMFWYRQDPGLGLRLIYFSYDVKMKEKGDIPEGYSVSREKKERFSLILESASTNQTSMYLCASTFGTASYEQYFGPGTRLTVT.

The chain recombines TRBV20-1 with TRBJ2-4; TRBD2 matches at 9 bases. This CDR3 spans 18 amino acids. In germline, CDR1 is DFQATT, CDR2 SNEGSKA (reference sequence). Trimming took 1 base from V and 0 from J; bases not matched to a gene: 10. CDR3 in amino acids: CSARGPRWREGAKNIQYF. CDR3 bases: TGCAGTGCTAGAGGTCCCAGGTGGCGGGAGGGAGCCAAAAACATTCAGTACTTC.

The chain is built from TRBV20-1 and TRBJ2-4; tentatively, D is TRBD1 or TRBD2 (5 bases each). CDR1 and CDR2 from the germline V gene are DFQATT and SNEGSKA (reference sequence). The ends were cut back, 1 base at V and 1 base at J, with 5 bases in the middle. The CDR3 is 13 residues long. The chain's CDR3 is CSARGGAKNIQYF. DNA for the CDR3: TGCAGTGCTAGAGGGGGGGCCAAAAACATTCAGTACTTC.

The V call is TRBV5-5, the J call TRBJ2-3; D ambiguous. Trimming took 5 bases from V and 1 from J, leaving 8 bases between them. CDR1 and CDR2 (germline): SGHKS, YYEKEE (reference sequence). CDR3 length: 13 residues. CDR3 DNA: TGTGCCAGCAGACCTTGGGGCACAGATACGCAGTATTTT. This gives the protein CASRPWGTDTQYF.

This chain links TRBV28 with TRBJ2-3; D is perhaps TRBD1 (6 bases). In germline, CDR1 is MDHEN, CDR2 SYDVKM. CDR3 length equals 18 residues. V lost 5 bases and J 1 base, leaving 22 bases between the germline ends. CDR3 loop: CASSPRIPGHPGTDTQYF. CDR3 nucleotides: TGTGCCAGCAGTCCACGGATCCCGGGACACCCAGGCACAGATACGCAGTATTTT. The variable domain in full, with the rest retrieved from reference TRBV28 and TRBJ2-3, is DVKVTQSSRYLVKRTGEKVFLECVQDMDHENMFWYRQDPGLGLRLIYFSYDVKMKEKGDIPEGYSVSREKKERFSLILESASTNQTSMYLCASSPRIPGHPGTDTQYFGPGTRLTVL.

This clonotype was seen at least ten times. The V gene is TRBV6-5, the J gene TRBJ2-7; D not certain. V was pared by 2 bases and J by 2 bases, with 13 bases between. This CDR3 is 15 amino acids long. Looked up from germline, CDR1 is MNHEY and CDR2 is SVGAGI. DNA for the CDR3: TGTGCCAGCAGTTACGCCGCCGCAGAGGCCTACGAGCAGTACTTC. Translation gives CASSYAAAEAYEQYF.

This clonotype appeared a single time. J is TRBJ1-1 and V is TRBV11-3; perhaps TRBD1 as D (5 bases). The germline V and J ends were trimmed by 4 bases and 6 bases, with 12 bases remaining between them. The CDR3 length is 13 residues. Germline CDR1 reads SGHNT; CDR2 reads YENEEA. CDR3 nucleotides: TGTGCCAGCAGCTCCCCAGGGTCCCCTGAAGCTTTCTTT. Protein product: CASSSPGSPEAFF.

This clonotype was observed many times. The genes are TRBV4-1 and TRBJ2-5, with TRBD2 identical over 7 bases. The CDR3 consists of 13 residues. CDR1 and CDR2 from the germline V gene are MGHRA and YSYEKL. The V and J ends lost 5 bases and 3 bases, in that order; junction bases with no gene match: 3. The CDR3 DNA is TGCGCCAGCAGCTCGCTAGCGGAAGAGACCCAGTACTTC. Protein: CASSSLAEETQYF.

The rearrangement links TRBV20-1 to TRBJ2-1; D is unclear. Germline CDR1 and CDR2: DFQATT and SNEGSKA (reference sequence). The V and J ends lost 6 bases and 11 bases respectively, with 20 bases between them. The CDR3 totals 13 residues. In DNA, the CDR3 is TGCAGTGCCCCTTTCCCCACCCTCGGACAGCAGTTCTTC. It codes for CSAPFPTLGQQFF.

This clonotype was counted many times. The V call is TRBV12-3 or TRBV12-4, the J call TRBJ1-1; D unclear. The V end was cut by 1 base, the J end by 7 bases, with 7 bases between. This CDR3 has 12 residues. The CDR3: CASSLGWGEAFF. The DNA for the CDR3 is TGTGCCAGCAGTTTAGGATGGGGTGAAGCTTTCTTT.